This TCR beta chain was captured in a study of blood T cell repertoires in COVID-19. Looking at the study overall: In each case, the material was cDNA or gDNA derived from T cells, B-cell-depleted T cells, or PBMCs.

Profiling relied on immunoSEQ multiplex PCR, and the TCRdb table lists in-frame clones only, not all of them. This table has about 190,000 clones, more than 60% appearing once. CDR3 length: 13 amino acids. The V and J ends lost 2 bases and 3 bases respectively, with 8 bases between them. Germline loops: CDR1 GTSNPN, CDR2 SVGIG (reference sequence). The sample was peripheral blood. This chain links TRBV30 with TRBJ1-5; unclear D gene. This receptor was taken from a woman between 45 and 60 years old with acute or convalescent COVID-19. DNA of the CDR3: TGTGCCTGGAGTACGAGTTTCAATCAGCCCCAGCATTTT. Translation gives CAWSTSFNQPQHF. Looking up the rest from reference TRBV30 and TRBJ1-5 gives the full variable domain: SQTIHQWPATLVQPVGSPLSLECTVEGTSNPNLYWYRQAAGRGLQLLFYSVGIGQISSEVPQNLSASRPQDRQFILSSKKLLLSDSGFYLCAWSTSFNQPQHFGDGTRLSIL.